Here is one T cell receptor (beta chain) with its context. This clone was seen a few times. Its antigen remains undetermined. No much larger clone is present one base from it, and per-base qualities are unavailable. The immunoSEQ Assay was used to sequence TCRbeta CDR3 regions. After extraction, genomic DNA underwent amplification by bias-controlled multiplex PCR, followed by high-throughput sequencing. Per the original workflow: To quantify the absolute abundance of each unique TCRbeta CDR3 region, sequences were collapsed and filtered. T cell fraction was estimated by normalizing TCRbeta template counts to usable DNA, which was measured by amplifying reference genes present in all nucleated cells. Repertoire TCRs were annotated as SARS-CoV-2-specific when V gene, CDR3 amino acid sequence and J gene were exactly matched to a known reactive TCR set. The reference SARS-CoV-2 TCR set was obtained from MIRA and was filtered for enrichment in COVID-19-positive ImmuneCODE repertoires, whereby public or cross-reactive TCRs were removed. Drawing on the MIRA antigens, annotated TCRs were analysed further at the level of specific ORF or position within ORF. Breadth was defined as annotated unique rearrangements over total unique productive rearrangements; depth was the summed frequency of those rearrangements. Two-sided Wilcoxon rank-sum tests were applied when comparing TCR breadth between groups. TCRdb retrieved this table from immuneACCESS and kept in-frame rearrangements only. Not all clones are present; in checked studies, unresolved V genes account for under half, and no reason is known for the remainder. D and trimming come from the DNA, and the V and J calls and clone size come from that table. The sample records 350,000 to 450,000 clones, approximately 89% of which are singletons. The leading ten clones occupy around 1.9% of the sample.

Reading the label with the study, this specimen's treatment or condition is: 15 to 20 received Ad26.COV2.S at low or high dose, single or two shots; 5 received placebo; per-sample allocation not given. Repertoires of vaccine and placebo recipients were sequenced from samples taken on day 63 after the first injection. Between 29 July and 7 August 2020, Cohort 1b enrolled some 25 adults aged 18-55 years at one site in Boston, USA. As a vaccine, Ad26.COV2.S was a replication-incompetent adenovirus type 26 vector that expressed a prefusion-stabilized SARS-CoV-2 spike protein derived from the original Wuhan strain. This sample was taken from a study of Ad26.COV2.S vaccination and SARS-CoV-2 variants (dated by TCRdb to the early 2020s). At the level of the whole study: Vaccine-arm donors were drawn from COV1001, a multicentre, randomized, double-blind, placebo-controlled phase I-IIa trial of Ad26.COV2.S in healthy adults. Trial participants were randomized into five groups of five: low-dose or high-dose Ad26.COV2.S given once or twice, or placebo on both occasions. TCRbeta repertoire sequencing was used to assess the specificity and breadth of SARS-CoV-2-reactive T cell receptors after Ad26.COV2.S vaccination. Investigators remained blinded to trial group allocation during experiments and outcome assessment. Dosing of Ad26.COV2.S was intramuscular, at either 5x10^10 or 1x10^11 viral particles, delivered as one shot or as two shots spaced 56 days apart. The TCR-sequenced set comprised approximately 32 samples: around 20 Ad26.COV2.S vaccine recipients, 5 placebo recipients and 8 SARS-CoV-2 convalescent individuals.

Paper-wide results and their limitations: Spike-specific TCR breadth was higher in Ad26.COV2.S recipients than in placebo recipients (P = 0.0014). It was noted by the authors that total T cell responses may have been underestimated by the TCR breadth and depth analyses. The study was not powered to compare responses between vaccine doses or regimens. Vaccine and placebo recipients had comparable non-spike TCR breadth, which fits with the vaccine containing only spike. Substantial breadth of spike-specific CD8+ and CD4+ T cell responses was reported after vaccination.

Inclusive of the bounding cysteine and phenylalanine, the CDR3 is 17 residues long. Just the 51-base CDR3 DNA is kept, in frame starting at base 1. The germline V gene encodes CDR1 MDHEN and CDR2 SYDVKM. The V end gives up 5 bases and the J end 3 bases, leaving 10 bases in the junction not matched to a gene. Material: peripheral blood, obtained in a trial of Ad26.COV2.S vaccine versus placebo. The chain is assembled from TRBV28 and TRBJ2-1, with 10 bases in between that match TRBD2. The sequence was collected from a person between 18 and 65 years old who received the Ad26.COV2.S COVID-19 vaccine or a placebo. The CDR3 has the sequence CASSPLSLAGVYNEQFF. In nucleotide form, the sequence is TGTGCCAGCAGTCCCCTCTCCCTAGCGGGAGTCTACAATGAGCAGTTCTTC.